This T cell receptor (beta chain) appears in the sequencing data of a study of OX40 agonist ivuxolimab in advanced cancers. Study background: An agonistic anti-OX40 (CD134) antibody, ivuxolimab, was used to treat the patients. The study's findings and limits: Within 6 weeks, CD4+ and CD8+ blood T cells expanded clonally at 0.1 to 3.0 mg/kg. Partial responders treated at 0.1-3.0 mg/kg exhibited clonal expansion among the lowest measured.

A remark on this clone: What it binds is not known.

Data came from immunoSEQ multiplex PCR; TCRdb stores just in-frame clones and leaves some out. The sample has about 50,000 clones; about nine tenths are singletons. The CDR3 has 13 amino acids. V lost 6 bases and J lost 4; bases outside the gene matches: 5. In germline, CDR1 is ENHRY, CDR2 SYGVKD. The clonotype originates from an adult with an advanced solid tumor such as melanoma, head and neck, liver or kidney cancer. Sequenced material: CD4+ or CD8+ T cells sorted from blood, taken in a trial of the OX40 agonist ivuxolimab. The J gene is TRBJ2-5, the V gene TRBV10-3; TRBD1 aligns across 7 bases. CDR3 nucleotides: TGTGCCATCAGGAATACAGGGGTAGAGACCCAGTACTTC. Protein: CAIRNTGVETQYF.